What follows are 22 T cell receptor beta chains derived from one specimen sequenced in a study of T cell responses to AZD1222 COVID-19 vaccine. Measured with immunoSEQ multiplex PCR; TCRdb has only the in-frame clones, and not every one. The table has approximately 35,000 clones, about 86% seen once. The sample in question was peripheral blood, obtained on day 0 of AZD1222 vaccination. The receptors here all came from an adult in good health.

V gene TRBV28 combines with J gene TRBJ2-1; D tentatively fits TRBD1 or TRBD2 (6 bases each). V dropped 7 bases and J dropped 0 bases, with 19 bases sitting between them. Germline V gene data show CDR1 as MDHEN and CDR2 as SYDVKM. CDR3 length equals 17 residues. CDR3 nucleotides: TGTGCCAGCACCTCCGGAGGGGGGCCCAGCTCCTACAATGAGCAGTTCTTC. This encodes CASTSGGGPSSYNEQFF.

V gene TRBV5-4 combines with J gene TRBJ2-3, with 9 bases that match TRBD2. In germline, CDR1 is SGHNT, CDR2 YYREEE (reference sequence). There are 14 residues in the CDR3. The V segment lost 7 bases and the J segment 4 bases; nucleotides outside the gene matches: 7. CDR3 nucleotides: TGTGCCAGCGGGCGGGCTAGCGGGGCAGATACGCAGTATTTT. Encoded protein: CASGRASGADTQYF.

The gene calls are TRBV6-6 and TRBJ2-7; perhaps TRBD1 as D (6 bases). The CDR3 runs to 13 residues. Between the trimmed V and J ends, which lost 2 bases and 6 bases, there was a span of 11 bases. Germline V gene lookup returns CDR1 MNHNY and CDR2 SVGAGI (reference sequence). CDR3 loop: CASSYGEGGEQYF. CDR3 nucleotide sequence: TGTGCCAGCAGTTACGGGGAAGGGGGCGAGCAGTACTTC.

With respect to this clone: A read error may produce the germline difference seen at one junction end. The gene calls are TRBV28 and TRBJ2-2; no definite D call. CDR1 and CDR2 from the germline V gene are MDHEN and SYDVKM. The CDR3 covers 12 residues. The CDR3 loop reads CASSPTTEELFF. The CDR3 nucleotides read TGTGCCAGCAGTCCCACTACCGAGGAGCTGTTTTTT.

The chain joins TRBV2 to TRBJ1-5; TRBD1 is a possible D gene (6 bases). From germline, CDR1 is SNHLY and CDR2 FYNNEI. This CDR3 is 14 amino acids long. Trimming left V 7 bases short and J 1 base short, with 11 bases between. The CDR3: CASKVGGSNQPQHF. Written as DNA, the CDR3 is TGTGCCAGCAAGGTCGGGGGCAGCAATCAGCCCCAGCATTTT.

The CDR3 loop reads CASSGGQGHGQPQHF. The CDR3, as DNA: TGTGCCAGCAGTGGAGGACAGGGTCACGGTCAGCCCCAGCATTTT. The chain couples TRBV6-2 or TRBV6-3 to TRBJ1-5; 8 nucleotides match TRBD1. The length of the CDR3 is 15 residues. From germline, CDR1 is MNHEY and CDR2 SVGEGT. The J segment lost 6 bases and the V segment lost 5 bases, leaving 9 bases of the junction unmatched.

V and J are TRBV5-6 and TRBJ2-1, with no clear D. CDR1 is SGHDT, CDR2 YYEEEE, per germline. Trimming cost V 1 base and J 3 bases, with 11 bases left between them. The CDR3 loop spans 15 amino acids. The CDR3 nucleotides read TGTGCCAGCAGCTTGTGGGCGACGGACTACAATGAGCAGTTCTTC. Protein: CASSLWATDYNEQFF.

The V call is TRBV5-1, the J call TRBJ1-2, with 7 bases lining up with TRBD1. Per the germline V gene, CDR1 is SGHRS and CDR2 is YFSETQ. This CDR3 comprises 12 residues. J lost 7 bases, V lost 3 bases, and 3 bases had no gene match. CDR3 nucleotides: TGCGCCAGCAGCTCGACAGGGTCTGGCTACACCTTC. Its translation: CASSSTGSGYTF.

This rearrangement joins TRBV5-3 to TRBJ1-1, with 12 bases aligning to TRBD1. TRBV5-3 is given ORF status, its function remaining uncertain. J gave up 7 bases and V 6 bases, and 7 bases lay outside the gene matches. The CDR3 loop spans 14 amino acids. The CDR3 sequence is CARIPGTGGIEAFF. The CDR3 nucleotides read TGTGCCAGAATTCCCGGGACAGGGGGCATTGAAGCTTTCTTT.

The chain combines TRBV24-1 with TRBJ2-2; 8 nucleotides line up with TRBD1. CDR1 is KGHDR and CDR2 is SFDVKD in the germline V gene. This CDR3 region has 15 residues. J lost 5 bases, V lost 7 bases, and 8 bases had no gene match. CDR3 residues: CATSPRDRRTGELFF. CDR3 DNA sequence: TGTGCCACCAGCCCTCGGGACAGGCGGACCGGGGAGCTGTTTTTT.

This sequence joins TRBV4-1 and TRBJ2-1; 10 nucleotides align to TRBD1. CDR1 and CDR2 from the germline V gene are MGHRA and YSYEKL. Trimming cost V 1 base and J 4 bases; bases outside gene matches: 1. The CDR3 covers 15 residues. CDR3 nucleotides: TGCGCCAGCAGCCAAGCGGGACAGGGGTACAATGAGCAGTTCTTC. Protein sequence: CASSQAGQGYNEQFF.

The chain couples TRBV27 to TRBJ2-2; TRBD2 matches at 12 bases. The V segment lost 6 bases and the J segment 7 bases; nucleotides outside the gene matches: 12. This CDR3 spans 17 amino acids. Germline assignment: CDR1 MNHEY and CDR2 SMNVEV (reference sequence). The CDR3 sequence: CASSRPLAGGPGGELFF. As DNA, the CDR3 is TGTGCCAGCAGCCGCCCCCTAGCGGGAGGGCCCGGCGGGGAGCTGTTTTTT.

The rearrangement joins TRBV6-5 to TRBJ2-7; unclear D gene. CDR3 size: 13 residues. Germline CDR1 is MNHEY and CDR2 is SVGAGI. Trimming shortened V by 2 bases and J by 3 bases, and 8 bases separated the two germline ends. In nucleotides, the CDR3 is TGTGCCAGCAGTTACCGACCCGGCTACGAGCAGTACTTC. Translated, it gives CASSYRPGYEQYF.

The chain employs TRBV28 and TRBJ2-7; D is possibly TRBD1 or TRBD2 (6 bases each). Trimming removed 8 bases at V and 4 bases at J, with 18 bases between. CDR3 length equals 14 residues. Germline CDR1 is MDHEN and CDR2 is SYDVKM. The CDR3 here is CASSPEGDLYEQYF. CDR3 nucleotides: TGTGCCAGCTCCCCCGAGGGGGACTTATACGAGCAGTACTTC.

This clone is a singleton in its sample. In DNA, the CDR3 is TGTGCCAGCTCCGAACCAGGGGAGCAGTACTTC. Its protein product is CASSEPGEQYF. The rearrangement links TRBV18 to TRBJ2-7, with a weak D call TRBD1 (5 bases). Trimming pared 6 bases from V and 7 bases from J, leaving 10 bases between. The CDR3 totals 11 residues. The germline gives CDR1 KGHSH, CDR2 LQKENI. Together with reference TRBV18 and TRBJ2-7, the CDR3 gives the full variable domain: NAGVMQNPRHLVRRRGQEARLRCSPMKGHSHVYWYRQLPEEGLKFMVYLQKENIIDESGMPKERFSAEFPKEGPSILRIQQVVRGDSAAYFCASSEPGEQYFGPGTRLTVT.

The chain couples TRBV21-1 to TRBJ2-5; the table's D gene call, TRBD1, was not cross checked with the DNA. TRBV21-1 is reported as a pseudogene. This CDR3 has 14 residues. CDR3 coding DNA: TGTGCCAGCAGCAAGGGCAGGGGGCTTGAGACCCAGTACTTC. Translation: CASSKGRGLETQYF.

This clone was seen only a few times. The genes are TRBV7-2 and TRBJ2-7; 9 positions match TRBD2. The CDR3 contains 15 residues. V lost 5 bases and J lost 8; bases outside the gene matches: 13. Germline V gene data show CDR1 as SGHTA and CDR2 as FQGNSA. CDR3 in amino acids: CASSPLAGRGIQQYF. CDR3 nucleotide sequence: TGTGCCAGCAGCCCCCTAGCGGGGAGAGGCATCCAGCAGTACTTC.

V gene TRBV9 combines with J gene TRBJ1-2, with TRBD1 as a possible D gene (6 bases). The CDR3 totals 15 residues. Germline V gene data show CDR1 as SGDLS and CDR2 as YYNGEE. V shed 0 bases and J shed 7 bases, with 16 bases lying between them. This CDR3 reads CASSVGPEVRGGYTF. CDR3 nucleotides: TGTGCCAGCAGCGTAGGCCCAGAGGTCAGGGGTGGCTACACCTTC.

V gene TRBV11-2 combines with J gene TRBJ2-2, with no clear D. V was trimmed by 2 bases and J by 2 bases, leaving 9 bases between them. The CDR3 has 15 residues. Germline-derived CDR1 and CDR2 are SGHAT and FQNNGV. CDR3 sequence (DNA): TGTGCCAGCAGCTTAACACCCGGAAACACCGGGGAGCTGTTTTTT. Its translation: CASSLTPGNTGELFF.

The J gene is TRBJ2-1, the V gene TRBV6-5, with TRBD2 matching 7 bases. The germline CDR1 and CDR2 sequences are MNHEY and SVGAGI. J lost 1 base, V lost 8 bases, and 8 bases had no gene match. The length of the CDR3 is 15 residues. The DNA of the CDR3 is TGTGCCAGCCGCGGGGCTAGCGGTTCCTACAATGAGCAGTTCTTC. Translation: CASRGASGSYNEQFF.

This clone has more than one count but fewer than ten. The J gene is TRBJ1-5, the V gene TRBV19; D possibly corresponds to TRBD1 (5 bases). The CDR3 runs 12 residues. V was shortened by 9 bases and J by 1 base, with 7 bases between the two germline ends. CDR1 and CDR2 from the germline V gene are LNHDA and SQIVND (reference sequence). The CDR3 sequence is CASRDSNQPQHF. CDR3 DNA sequence: TGTGCCAGCCGGGACAGCAATCAGCCCCAGCATTTT.

The J gene is TRBJ2-3, the V gene TRBV6-5, with 9 bases fitting TRBD1. From germline, CDR1 is MNHEY and CDR2 SVGAGI. V lost 8 bases and J lost 2; bases outside the gene matches: 2. The CDR3 spans 13 residues. CDR3 nucleotide sequence: TGTGCCAGCCGGGACAGGGTCACAGATACGCAGTATTTT. Its translation is CASRDRVTDTQYF.